The 19 T cell receptor beta chains below were found in one sample sequenced in a study of T-cell memory formation after mild COVID-19. TCRdb ran MiXCR on the 5' RACE reads and lists one entry per CDR3 protein. The repertoire includes hundreds of thousands of distinct CDR3 sequences, about a fifth of them detected once, and around 9.2% sits in the top ten. The specimen was PBMCs or a T cell subset sorted from them (not recorded which). Receptors were obtained from an adult woman who had mild COVID-19 (a few samples of this study predate the infection). Cell type and time point are not known.

A few counts support this clonotype. This sequence joins TRBV20-1 and TRBJ1-1, with unresolved D. CDR3 length: 11 residues. Germline values: CDR1 DFQATT, CDR2 SNEGSKA (reference sequence). Trimming stripped 7 bases from V and 4 bases from J, with 10 bases between. CDR3 sequence (DNA): TGCAGTGACGTAGAGATCACTGAAGCTTTCTTT. Protein product: CSDVEITEAFF.

The sample holds a few counts of this clonotype. DNA of the CDR3: TGCAGTTCGCAAGGGACAGGGAGTAGGGCCTCCTACGAGCAGTACTTC. Its protein product is CSSQGTGSRASYEQYF. J is TRBJ2-7 and V is TRBV20-1; 9 bases fit TRBD1. V trimming: 8 bases; J trimming: 0 bases; junction bases outside the gene matches: 14. Germline CDR1 DFQATT, CDR2 SNEGSKA (reference sequence). The CDR3 is 16 amino acids.

V usage is TRBV5-1 and J usage is TRBJ2-7, with TRBD1 matching 8 bases. Germline assignment: CDR1 SGHRS and CDR2 YFSETQ. The CDR3 covers 13 residues. The ends lost 4 bases at V and 4 bases at J; junction bases unmatched: 4. DNA of the CDR3: TGCGCCAGCAGCACCCGGACAGGGTACGAGCAGTACTTC. It yields the protein CASSTRTGYEQYF.

The V call is TRBV6-5, the J call TRBJ1-2; D unclear. Trimming took 4 bases from V and 8 from J, leaving 17 bases between them. In germline, CDR1 is MNHEY, CDR2 SVGAGI. This CDR3 is built from 14 residues. In DNA, the CDR3 is TGTGCCAGCAGTTCCGCGGACGGTCTGCGAGGCTACACCTTC. Its protein product is CASSSADGLRGYTF.

V and J are TRBV5-1 and TRBJ2-7, with TRBD1 matching 7 bases. The CDR3 extends over 14 amino acids. The junction had 7 bases not matched to a gene; V was cut back by 5 bases and J by 2 bases. CDR1 is SGHRS, CDR2 YFSETQ, per germline. CDR3 residues: CASRTGQRAYEQYF. The CDR3 bases are TGCGCCAGCAGAACGGGACAGAGGGCCTACGAGCAGTACTTC.

The V call is TRBV6-5, the J call TRBJ2-3; D ambiguous. Between the trimmed V and J ends, which lost 6 bases and 0 bases, there was a span of 10 bases. The CDR3 sequence is 14 residues long. CDR1 and CDR2 (germline): MNHEY, SVGAGI. The CDR3 nucleotides read TGTGCCAGCAGAGAAGTTTTAAGCACAGATACGCAGTATTTT. Translating it yields CASREVLSTDTQYF.

This clonotype occurred a few times. This chain joins TRBV5-1 and TRBJ2-7; 13 bases are shared with TRBD2. V shed 4 bases and J 3 bases; nucleotides not matched to a gene: 4. This CDR3 region has 15 residues. Germline lookup yields CDR1 SGHRS and CDR2 YFSETQ. CDR3 in amino acids: CASSRTSGGLYEQYF. The CDR3 coding sequence is TGCGCCAGCAGCCGGACTAGCGGGGGCCTCTACGAGCAGTACTTC.

The chain recombines TRBV20-1 with TRBJ2-7; D perhaps matches TRBD2 (5 bases). In germline, CDR1 is DFQATT, CDR2 SNEGSKA (reference sequence). V was pared by 1 base and J by 0 bases, with 13 bases between. There are 15 residues in the CDR3. Here the CDR3 reads CSARVYHRGSYEQYF. CDR3 DNA sequence: TGCAGTGCTAGAGTATACCACCGGGGCTCCTACGAGCAGTACTTC.

This clonotype has just a few counts. The chain recombines TRBV5-1 with TRBJ2-1; D possibly uses TRBD1 or TRBD2 (6 bases each). V lost 1 base and J 2 bases, leaving 13 bases between the germline ends. Per germline, CDR1 SGHRS and CDR2 YFSETQ. The CDR3 spans 16 residues. CDR3 region: CASSLTGRLTYNEQFF. CDR3 DNA sequence: TGCGCCAGCAGCTTGACAGGGAGGCTTACCTACAATGAGCAGTTCTTC.

This clonotype was detected only a few times. The chain employs TRBV10-3 and TRBJ2-5; 10 bases align to TRBD2. The V gene's germline CDR1 is ENHRY and CDR2 SYGVKD. The length of the CDR3 is 15 residues. After removal of 0 bases from V and 6 bases from J, the junction contained 4 bases not matched to a gene. The CDR3 region is CAISESTSGPQTQYF. DNA of the CDR3: TGTGCCATCAGTGAGTCGACTAGCGGGCCTCAGACCCAGTACTTC.

This clonotype has only a few counts. The V call is TRBV18, the J call TRBJ2-7, with D perhaps given as TRBD1 or TRBD2 (6 bases each). Germline V gene data show CDR1 as KGHSH and CDR2 as LQKENI. Trimming removed 0 bases from V and 12 bases from J, with 15 bases in between. There are 13 residues in the CDR3. The CDR3 spells CASSPPGGREWYF. Written as DNA, the CDR3 is TGTGCCAGCTCACCACCTGGGGGGCGAGAATGGTACTTC.

The CDR3 loop reads CSAAGQGGQPQHF. The CDR3 DNA reads TGCAGTGCTGCCGGACAGGGCGGGCAGCCCCAGCATTTT. V and J are TRBV20-1 and TRBJ1-5; TRBD1 agrees at 8 bases. The J segment lost 7 bases and the V segment lost 5 bases, leaving 7 bases of the junction unmatched. Germline V gene sequence: CDR1 DFQATT, CDR2 SNEGSKA (reference sequence). The CDR3 length is 13 residues.

The rearrangement uses TRBV14 and TRBJ2-7; D gene ambiguous. V shed 1 base and J shed 7 bases, with 14 bases lying between them. Germline V CDR1 and CDR2: SGHDN, FVKESK. The CDR3 length is 14 residues. The DNA of the CDR3 is TGTGCCAGCAGCCAAGGGTTGAGGTTAACAGAGCAGTACTTC. It encodes CASSQGLRLTEQYF.

The V gene is TRBV5-4, the J gene TRBJ2-7; the D call may be TRBD1 or TRBD2 (5 bases each). The germline V gene encodes CDR1 SGHNT and CDR2 YYREEE (reference sequence). There are 14 residues in the CDR3. Trimming removed 7 bases from V and 3 bases from J, with 17 bases in between. The CDR3 spells CASRDGLKHYEQYF. The CDR3 bases are TGTGCCAGCCGGGACGGACTTAAGCACTACGAGCAGTACTTC.

The table lists this clonotype with a few counts. The chain is built from TRBV7-9 and TRBJ2-7; TRBD1 agrees at 7 bases. The length of the CDR3 is 21 residues. Germline V CDR1 and CDR2: SEHNR, FQNEAQ (reference sequence). The V gene end was trimmed by 3 bases and the J gene end by 0 bases; junction bases not matched to a gene: 23. CDR3 region: CASSFIPGGPTRGLRSYEQYF. DNA of the CDR3: TGTGCCAGCAGCTTTATTCCCGGCGGGCCCACCAGGGGGTTACGCTCCTACGAGCAGTACTTC.

This clonotype was seen more than once but under ten times. The DNA of the CDR3 is TGTGCCAGCAGCTCCAAGGGACTAGCGGGAGGGAGCTCCTACAATGAGCAGTTCTTC. It yields the protein CASSSKGLAGGSSYNEQFF. The V call is TRBV11-3, the J call TRBJ2-1; 16 bases line up with TRBD2. The germline V gene has CDR1 SGHNT and CDR2 YENEEA. This CDR3 has 19 amino acids. The trim removed 4 bases at V and 0 bases at J, leaving 6 bases unmatched.

The chain joins TRBV2 to TRBJ1-2; 9 bases map to TRBD1. V gave up 2 bases and J gave up 4 bases; unmatched junction bases: 14. CDR3 size: 18 residues. Germline V gives CDR1 SNHLY, CDR2 FYNNEI. DNA for the CDR3: TGTGCCAGCAGTGAAAGCATGACTAGGGACAGGGATAGCTATGGCTACACCTTC. Its translation is CASSESMTRDRDSYGYTF.

This chain links TRBV7-6 with TRBJ2-7; 8 positions match TRBD2. This CDR3 comprises 15 residues. CDR1 and CDR2 (germline): SGHVS, FNYEAQ. V shed 0 bases, J shed 2 bases, and the junction held 3 bases outside the gene matches. The CDR3 DNA reads TGTGCCAGCAGCTTAGCCCGGGGACTAGCCTACGAGCAGTACTTC. Translation: CASSLARGLAYEQYF.

This clonotype was detected a few times. J is TRBJ1-1 and V is TRBV4-1; 7 bases are shared with TRBD1. The germline gives CDR1 MGHRA, CDR2 YSYEKL. The CDR3 loop spans 12 amino acids. With 2 bases clipped from V and 8 bases from J, the junction kept 2 bases outside the gene matches. As DNA, the CDR3 is TGCGCCAGCAGCCAACCGGGACAGGAAGCTTTCTTT. Protein sequence: CASSQPGQEAFF.